The sequence of this T cell receptor (beta chain) was determined in a study of CD8+ T cells in alopecia areata. This sample's treatment: oral pan-JAK inhibitor, 5-10 mg twice daily. The germline V gene encodes CDR1 MNHEY and CDR2 SMNVEV (reference sequence). The CDR3 totals 15 residues. V was clipped by 2 bases and J by 1 base, with 11 bases between them. Comment on this clone: Its specificity is unknown.

Sequencing templates came from extracted RNA that was reverse transcribed into cDNA. Repertoires were generated with immunoSEQ multiplex PCR, while TCRdb's copy carries only in-frame clones and drops some. The data contain approximately 170,000 clones, 60% to 70% of them singletons. Whole-study findings and limits: There was only one nonresponder, so it was unclear how baseline CD8+ expansion relates to response.

The sequences come from CD4+ T cells sorted from blood, collected at week 4, from a patient treated with tofacitinib. The chain combines TRBV27 with TRBJ1-1; TRBD1 might be the D (5 bases). The receptor's source is a human donor with alopecia areata. The chain's CDR3 is CASSLRSGGNTEAFF. The DNA for the CDR3 is TGTGCCAGCAGTTTACGTTCCGGGGGGAACACTGAAGCTTTCTTT.